One and the same sample provided the 31 T cell receptor beta chains below, sequenced in a study of cytomegalovirus exposure and HLA in healthy donors. It was with 60 Vbeta and 13 Jbeta primers that the PCR ran. Sequenced by immunoSEQ multiplex PCR; TCRdb stores in-frame clones only, minus some. The sample holds approximately 170,000 clones; roughly 79% are singletons and the top ten take 1.5% to 1.8%. Sequencing was done on a sample of PBMCs. The source is a man in his forties in good health and CMV-seronegative.

V usage is TRBV28 and J usage is TRBJ1-4; TRBD1 agrees at 7 bases. This CDR3 contains 15 residues. CDR1 and CDR2 (germline): MDHEN, SYDVKM. The junction had 10 bases not matched to a gene; V was cut back by 6 bases and J by 6 bases. Written as DNA, the CDR3 is TGTGCCAGCAGCTACAGGGGATCCTTATATGAAAAACTGTTTTTT. This gives the protein CASSYRGSLYEKLFF.

The V call is TRBV27, the J call TRBJ2-7; TRBD1 aligns across 7 bases. The CDR3 length is 14 residues. The junction had 9 bases not matched to a gene; V was cut back by 0 bases and J by 10 bases. Germline V gene lookup returns CDR1 MNHEY and CDR2 SMNVEV (reference sequence). The CDR3 nucleotides read TGTGCCAGCAGTTTATCAGGGCAGGGGGAACTCCAGTACTTC. Protein product: CASSLSGQGELQYF.

The J gene is TRBJ2-2, the V gene TRBV18; 8 positions match TRBD2. V lost 3 bases and J lost 0; bases outside the gene matches: 3. The CDR3 covers 16 residues. Germline values: CDR1 KGHSH, CDR2 LQKENI. The chain's CDR3 is CASSPQAGANTGELFF. CDR3 nucleotides: TGTGCCAGCTCACCGCAAGCGGGAGCGAACACCGGGGAGCTGTTTTTT.

This clone showed up many times. The rearrangement joins TRBV4-1 to TRBJ2-7, with D possibly being TRBD2 (6 bases). The length of the CDR3 is 18 residues. Trimming removed 0 bases from V and 4 bases from J, with 22 bases in between. Germline CDR1 reads MGHRA; CDR2 reads YSYEKL. The CDR3 here is CASSQDGGSGNLFYEQYF. Here the CDR3 DNA reads TGCGCCAGCAGCCAAGATGGAGGGTCAGGGAACCTCTTTTACGAGCAGTACTTC.

V usage is TRBV28 and J usage is TRBJ1-1, with D uncertain. The V end lost 3 bases, the J end lost 0 bases, and 14 bases lay between the germline ends. The CDR3 is 16 amino acids. Germline V CDR1 and CDR2: MDHEN, SYDVKM. CDR3 DNA: TGTGCCAGCAGTTTCCCGGGATTCGGAGTGAACACTGAAGCTTTCTTT. The encoded protein is CASSFPGFGVNTEAFF.

The J gene is TRBJ2-7, the V gene TRBV28, with 11 bases identical to TRBD2. This CDR3 is built from 14 residues. V shed 5 bases, J shed 6 bases, and the junction held 6 bases outside the gene matches. The germline gives CDR1 MDHEN, CDR2 SYDVKM. The CDR3 coding sequence is TGTGCCAGCAGTCTCACTAGCGGGAGCCGCGAGCAGTACTTC. Translating it yields CASSLTSGSREQYF.

The genes are TRBV7-9 and TRBJ2-7; 7 bases fit TRBD1. Germline assignment: CDR1 SEHNR and CDR2 FQNEAQ (reference sequence). Trimming cost V 3 bases and J 2 bases; bases outside gene matches: 1. This CDR3 region has 13 residues. The CDR3 reads CASSFGTAYEQYF. For the CDR3, the DNA is TGTGCCAGCAGCTTTGGGACAGCCTACGAGCAGTACTTC.

The V gene is TRBV18, the J gene TRBJ2-1, with 7 nucleotides matching TRBD2. CDR3 size: 18 residues. V dropped 0 bases and J dropped 0; count of bases not matched to a gene: 8. Germline V gives CDR1 KGHSH, CDR2 LQKENI. The CDR3 nucleotides read TGTGCCAGCTCACCACCGGGCGGGAGAACGTTCTCCTACAATGAGCAGTTCTTC. Translating it yields CASSPPGGRTFSYNEQFF. The entire variable domain, with the rest obtained from reference TRBV18 and TRBJ2-1, is as follows: NAGVMQNPRHLVRRRGQEARLRCSPMKGHSHVYWYRQLPEEGLKFMVYLQKENIIDESGMPKERFSAEFPKEGPSILRIQQVVRGDSAAYFCASSPPGGRTFSYNEQFFGPGTRLTVL.

CDR3 sequence reads: CASSPSGSGSYEQYV. The DNA for the CDR3 is TGTGCCAGCAGTCCTAGCGGGAGCGGTTCCTACGAGCAGTACGTC. V and J are TRBV28 and TRBJ2-7; 10 bases align to TRBD2. V was pared by 5 bases and J by 1 base, with 5 bases of the junction left unmatched. The CDR3 spans 15 residues. The germline V gene has CDR1 MDHEN and CDR2 SYDVKM.

This clone was seen just once. This chain joins TRBV9 and TRBJ2-2, with 12 nucleotides matching TRBD1. V trimming: 3 bases; J trimming: 1 base; junction bases outside the gene matches: 7. This CDR3 is built from 18 residues. Germline values: CDR1 SGDLS, CDR2 YYNGEE. DNA of the CDR3: TGTGCCAGCAGCGGGGGGGGGACAGGGGGCGGGAACACCGGGGAGCTGTTTTTT. This translates into CASSGGGTGGGNTGELFF.

V gene TRBV5-5 combines with J gene TRBJ2-3; 13 bases are shared with TRBD2. From germline, CDR1 is SGHKS and CDR2 YYEKEE (reference sequence). Germline trimming cut 4 bases from V and 4 bases from J; bases unmatched to any gene: 6. The length of the CDR3 is 16 residues. In DNA, the CDR3 is TGTGCCAGCAGCGGAGGACTAGCGGGAGTGGCAGATACGCAGTATTTT. It encodes CASSGGLAGVADTQYF.

This chain uses TRBV11-3 with TRBJ2-2, with 10 bases identical to TRBD1. CDR1 is SGHNT and CDR2 is YENEEA in the germline V gene. V lost 6 bases, J lost 4 bases, and 8 bases stayed unmatched. The CDR3 consists of 16 residues. The chain's CDR3 is CASSLGTGVRTGELFF. CDR3 sequence (DNA): TGTGCCAGCAGTTTGGGGACAGGGGTTCGCACCGGGGAGCTGTTTTTT.

CDR3 loop: CASSPPGNQPQHF. The CDR3, as DNA: TGTGCCAGCAGCCCTCCCGGGAATCAGCCCCAGCATTTT. V gene TRBV7-9 combines with J gene TRBJ1-5; D call uncertain. Trimming shortened V by 5 bases and J by 4 bases, and 9 bases separated the two germline ends. This CDR3 region has 13 residues. Germline V lookup: CDR1 SEHNR, CDR2 FQNEAQ (reference sequence).

The J gene is TRBJ2-5, the V gene TRBV29-1; the match to TRBD1 covers 7 bases. The CDR3 runs 14 residues. Germline V gene data show CDR1 as SQVTM and CDR2 as ANQGSEA. J was trimmed by 2 bases and V by 0 bases; bases with no gene match: 3. The CDR3 loop reads CSVEEGTAQETQYF. CDR3 nucleotides: TGCAGCGTTGAAGAGGGGACAGCTCAAGAGACCCAGTACTTC.

The chain has TRBV18 and TRBJ2-5, with 7 bases lining up with TRBD1. This CDR3 has 13 residues. V lost 3 bases, J lost 4 bases, and 2 bases stayed unmatched. Germline V lookup: CDR1 KGHSH, CDR2 LQKENI. CDR3 sequence: CASSPNRGETQYF. The CDR3 DNA follows: TGTGCCAGCTCACCCAACAGGGGAGAGACCCAGTACTTC.

The chain links TRBV7-3 to TRBJ2-1, with no clear D. V lost 2 bases to trimming and J lost 0 bases, with 11 bases between them. This CDR3 comprises 16 residues. Germline loops: CDR1 SGHTA, CDR2 FQGTGA. The CDR3 DNA reads TGTGCCAGCAGCTTAGGGTCAGGCCGCTCCTACAATGAGCAGTTCTTC. This translates into CASSLGSGRSYNEQFF.

The chain employs TRBV7-8 and TRBJ2-1, with D unclear. The V end lost 1 base, the J end lost 0 bases, and 7 bases lay between the germline ends. Germline CDR1 is SGHVS and CDR2 is FQNEAQ. CDR3 length: 15 residues. DNA of the CDR3: TGTGCCAGCAGCTTAGTCGGTGGCTCCTACAATGAGCAGTTCTTC. Encoded protein: CASSLVGGSYNEQFF.

This clone occurred a few times. The rearrangement uses TRBV29-1 and TRBJ2-3, with unresolved D. Germline V gives CDR1 SQVTM, CDR2 ANQGSEA. This CDR3 is 13 amino acids long. V was cut by 7 bases and J by 3 bases, with 14 bases left in between. The CDR3 loop reads CSAPATRTDTQYF. The CDR3 DNA is TGCAGCGCCCCAGCTACGCGGACAGATACGCAGTATTTT.

This clone was detected once. One end of the junction varies from germline; a read error may be responsible. The genes are TRBV7-9 and TRBJ2-7, with D maybe TRBD1 (8 bases). The CDR3 has 16 residues. Germline V lookup: CDR1 SEHNR, CDR2 FQNEAQ (reference sequence). The CDR3 protein is CSSSTGGGLDADEQYF. CDR3 sequence (DNA): TGTTCCAGCAGCACAGGGGGTGGACTAGATGCGGACGAGCAGTACTTC.

This clone turned up a few times. This chain joins TRBV25-1 and TRBJ1-1, with D maybe TRBD1 (5 bases). V shed 3 bases and J shed 5 bases, with 13 bases lying between them. CDR3 length: 14 amino acids. The germline CDR1 and CDR2 sequences are MGHDK and SYGVNS. The CDR3 is CASSDRQTSTEAFF. The CDR3 coding sequence is TGTGCCAGCAGTGACCGACAGACCTCTACTGAAGCTTTCTTT.

The genes are TRBV7-3 and TRBJ2-3; D call uncertain. The length of the CDR3 is 12 residues. The V gene lost 1 base and the J gene lost 6 bases, with 5 bases spanning the gap. CDR1 is SGHTA and CDR2 is FQGTGA in the germline V gene. The CDR3 sequence: CASSLNGDTQYF. The CDR3 DNA follows: TGTGCCAGCAGCTTAAACGGGGATACGCAGTATTTT.

The rearrangement joins TRBV5-1 to TRBJ2-7; D may be TRBD2 (6 bases). Germline-derived CDR1 and CDR2 are SGHRS and YFSETQ. CDR3 length: 15 residues. V was shortened by 0 bases and J by 2 bases, with 12 bases between the two germline ends. The CDR3: CASSLGPEGTYEQYF. The CDR3 bases are TGCGCCAGCAGCTTGGGGCCGGAGGGAACCTACGAGCAGTACTTC.

This chain connects TRBV7-9 to TRBJ2-2, with TRBD1 matching 7 bases. With 3 bases clipped from V and 4 bases from J, the junction kept 8 bases outside the gene matches. The CDR3 sequence is 16 residues long. CDR1 SEHNR and CDR2 FQNEAQ come from the germline V gene (reference sequence). The CDR3 DNA sequence: TGTGCCAGCAGCTTCCGGGACAGTGAGGCCACCGGGGAGCTGTTTTTT. The encoded protein is CASSFRDSEATGELFF.

The V and J genes are TRBV19 and TRBJ2-4; TRBD1 might be the D (6 bases). V lost 3 bases to trimming and J lost 1 base, with 13 bases between them. The CDR3 sequence is 16 residues long. Germline V gene lookup returns CDR1 LNHDA and CDR2 SQIVND (reference sequence). The CDR3 nucleotides are TGTGCCAGTAGTATTGTAACAGGGCTTGCCAAAAACATTCAGTACTTC. It codes for CASSIVTGLAKNIQYF.

This clone was observed a handful of times. The chain carries TRBV7-2 and TRBJ2-7, with 7 bases aligning to TRBD2. Germline CDR1 reads SGHTA; CDR2 reads FQGNSA. Losses at the gene ends were 5 bases for V and 4 bases for J; bases not matched to a gene: 11. The CDR3 has 15 amino acids. The CDR3 is CASSTKGGGGYEQYF. The CDR3 DNA reads TGTGCCAGCAGCACAAAAGGCGGGGGTGGGTACGAGCAGTACTTC.

The J gene is TRBJ1-5, the V gene TRBV5-1; TRBD1 might be the D (5 bases). Germline V gene data show CDR1 as SGHRS and CDR2 as YFSETQ. This CDR3 is built from 15 residues. V gave up 2 bases and J gave up 1 base, with 10 bases separating them. DNA for the CDR3: TGCGCCAGCAGCTTCAGGGAGGGAAGCAATCAGCCCCAGCATTTT. Translated: CASSFREGSNQPQHF.

This clone was recorded a few times. V usage is TRBV18 and J usage is TRBJ2-1; 11 bases agree with TRBD2. The V gene's germline CDR1 is KGHSH and CDR2 LQKENI. J lost 6 bases, V lost 0 bases, and 4 bases had no gene match. The CDR3 consists of 16 residues. The CDR3 DNA follows: TGTGCCAGCTCACCACCTGGGACTAGCGGCCGCAATGAGCAGTTCTTC. Its translation is CASSPPGTSGRNEQFF.

The chain recombines TRBV2 with TRBJ2-4; 7 positions agree with TRBD2. The CDR3 is 17 residues long. J was trimmed by 0 bases and V by 6 bases; bases with no gene match: 11. Germline assignment: CDR1 SNHLY and CDR2 FYNNEI. The CDR3 DNA reads as TGTGCCAGCAGCGAGAGGGACTACCCTTTAGCCAAAAACATTCAGTACTTC. Amino acid sequence: CASSERDYPLAKNIQYF.

The rearrangement links TRBV5-1 to TRBJ1-6; 7 nucleotides line up with TRBD1. CDR1 and CDR2 (germline): SGHRS, YFSETQ. This CDR3 region has 15 residues. Losses at the gene ends were 4 bases for V and 6 bases for J; bases not matched to a gene: 7. DNA for the CDR3: TGCGCCAGCAGCCCCCTGACAGGGTTTAATTCACCCCTCCACTTT. Protein sequence: CASSPLTGFNSPLHF.

The J gene is TRBJ2-3, the V gene TRBV2, with 9 bases fitting TRBD1. The CDR3 consists of 14 residues. From germline, CDR1 is SNHLY and CDR2 FYNNEI. The J segment lost 6 bases and the V segment lost 8 bases, leaving 9 bases of the junction unmatched. This CDR3 reads CASPRTGVFDTQYF. CDR3 DNA: TGTGCCAGCCCCAGGACAGGGGTTTTTGATACGCAGTATTTT. The entire variable domain, with the rest obtained from reference TRBV2 and TRBJ2-3, is as follows: EPEVTQTPSHQVTQMGQEVILRCVPISNHLYFYWYRQILGQKVEFLVSFYNNEISEKSEIFDDQFSVERPDGSNFTLKIRSTKLEDSAMYFCASPRTGVFDTQYFGPGTRLTVL.

The chain carries TRBV18 and TRBJ1-1; TRBD1 might be the D (6 bases). CDR1 is KGHSH and CDR2 is LQKENI in the germline V gene. V was clipped by 3 bases and J by 7 bases, with 18 bases between them. The CDR3 contains 15 residues. The CDR3 coding sequence is TGTGCCAGCTCACCTCAGGCAGGGGTAACAGGTGAAGCTTTCTTT. This encodes CASSPQAGVTGEAFF.